This record looks at one T cell receptor (beta chain) sequence and its context. The data derive from a study of blood T cell repertoires in COVID-19. Study details: Samples came from the United States, Italy and Spain, spanning acute and convalescent COVID-19. T cells, B-cell-depleted T cells, or PBMCs supplied cDNA or gDNA.

As originally analysed: For nucleated cells, counts were estimated from reference gene primer amplification. Here immunoSEQ multiplex PCR was the method, and the copy in TCRdb shows in-frame clones only, minus some. V and J calls and clone size come straight from that table; D and trimming were deduced from the DNA. The sample lists around 90,000 clones, about 80% seen once, with roughly 20% in the top ten. The sample consisted of peripheral blood. The source is a human donor in a cohort sampled during active COVID-19.

CDR3 region: CASSQDRGPYGYTF. DNA for the CDR3: TGTGCCAGCTCACAGGACAGGGGGCCCTATGGCTACACCTTC. The chain links TRBV18 to TRBJ1-2; TRBD1 aligns across 11 bases. CDR3 size: 14 residues. Per germline, CDR1 KGHSH and CDR2 LQKENI. J gave up 4 bases and V 4 bases, and 2 bases lay outside the gene matches.